This T cell receptor (beta chain) was retrieved from a study of T cells in Graves' hyperthyroidism and ophthalmopathy. Note on this clonotype: Its antigen is currently unknown.

Amplification of TCR beta CDR3 regions used RNA as the template. Using the HTBI primer set, a first-round RT-PCR was run on the TCR CDR3. A single record per CDR3 protein comes from TCRdb applying MiXCR to the multiplex PCR reads. The sample lists about 640,000 distinct CDR3 sequences; about a fifth were seen once. Study-wide points: Through a model of 13 V-J features, ophthalmopathy was separated from stable hyperthyroidism. The blood repertoire included most of the expanded thyroid clonotypes above 0.001.

V dropped 3 bases and J dropped 7; count of bases not matched to a gene: 3. Germline CDR1 and CDR2: MNHEY and SMNVEV (reference sequence). This CDR3 region has 14 residues. Reasons for excluding patients were uncontrolled infection, other autoimmune disease, pregnancy or lactation. Fresh peripheral blood, about 9.9 ml, yielded the PBMCs. This chain uses TRBV27 with TRBJ2-4; TRBD2 matches at 10 bases. Material for sequencing was blood. The clonotype comes from a man aged 25 to 40 with Graves' ophthalmopathy. In DNA form, the CDR3 reads TGTGCCAGCAGTTTGCGAGCGGGGGGGAACATTCAGTACTTC. This gives the protein CASSLRAGGNIQYF.